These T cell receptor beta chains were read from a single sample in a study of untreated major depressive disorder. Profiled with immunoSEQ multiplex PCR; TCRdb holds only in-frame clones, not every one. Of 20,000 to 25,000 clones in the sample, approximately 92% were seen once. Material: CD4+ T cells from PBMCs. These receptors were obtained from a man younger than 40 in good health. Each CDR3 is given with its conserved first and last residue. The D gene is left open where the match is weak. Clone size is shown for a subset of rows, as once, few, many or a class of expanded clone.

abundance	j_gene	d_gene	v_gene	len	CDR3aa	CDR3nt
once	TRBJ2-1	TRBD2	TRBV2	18	CASSPLAWTSGEYNEQFF	TGTGCCAGCAGTCCATTAGCCTGGACTAGCGGAGAATACAATGAGCAGTTCTTC
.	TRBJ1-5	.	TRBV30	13	CAWGRQLGQPQHF	TGTGCCTGGGGCCGGCAGCTCGGTCAGCCCCAGCATTTT
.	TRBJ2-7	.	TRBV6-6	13	CASSLEGSYEQYF	TGTGCCAGCAGTCTTGAAGGGTCCTACGAGCAGTACTTC
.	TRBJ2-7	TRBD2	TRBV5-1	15	CASSRSTGLAGGPYF	TGCGCCAGCAGCAGAAGCACGGGACTAGCGGGAGGCCCGTACTTC
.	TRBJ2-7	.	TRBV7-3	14	CASSSRTRPYEQYF	TGTGCCAGCAGCTCAAGGACCAGACCCTACGAGCAGTACTTC
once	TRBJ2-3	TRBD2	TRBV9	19	CASSVPGTSGRLGTDTQYF	TGTGCCAGCAGCGTCCCGGGGACTAGCGGGAGACTTGGCACAGATACGCAGTATTTT
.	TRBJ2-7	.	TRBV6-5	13	CASSLGPTYEQYF	TGTGCCAGCAGTTTGGGACCCACCTACGAGCAGTACTTC
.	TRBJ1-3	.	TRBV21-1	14	CASSTDYSRNTIYF	TGTGCCAGCAGCACGGATTATTCGAGAAACACCATATATTTT
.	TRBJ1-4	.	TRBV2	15	CASSEAGRSNEKLFF	TGTGCCAGCAGTGAAGCGGGCAGGAGTAATGAAAAACTGTTTTTT
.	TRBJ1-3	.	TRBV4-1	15	CASSQVGSTGNTIYF	TGCGCCAGCAGCCAAGTCGGGAGTACTGGAAACACCATATATTTT
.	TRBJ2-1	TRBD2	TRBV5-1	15	CASIQVAGSYNEQFF	TGCGCCAGCATACAGGTAGCGGGGTCCTACAATGAGCAGTTCTTC
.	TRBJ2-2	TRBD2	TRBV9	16	CASSASTSSKTGELFF	TGTGCCAGCAGCGCATCGACTAGCAGTAAGACCGGGGAGCTGTTTTTT
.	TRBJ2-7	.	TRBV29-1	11	CSVARGYEQYF	TGCAGCGTTGCCAGGGGCTACGAGCAGTACTTC
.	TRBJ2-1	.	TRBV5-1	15	CASSSGQQAYNEQFF	TGCGCCAGCAGCTCTGGACAGCAAGCCTACAATGAGCAGTTCTTC
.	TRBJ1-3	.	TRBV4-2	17	CASSQAGQGPSGNTIYF	TGTGCCAGCAGCCAAGCCGGCCAGGGACCCTCTGGAAACACCATATATTTT
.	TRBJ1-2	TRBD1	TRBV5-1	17	CASTLALGQTSQGGYTF	TGCGCCAGCACCCTAGCCTTGGGACAGACATCCCAGGGAGGCTACACCTTC
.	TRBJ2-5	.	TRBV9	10	CASSGETQYF	TGTGCCAGCAGCGGAGAGACCCAGTACTTC
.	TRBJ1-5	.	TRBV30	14	CAWSRGRGNQPQHF	TGTGCCTGGAGTCGGGGAAGAGGAAATCAGCCCCAGCATTTT
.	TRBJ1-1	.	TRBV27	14	CASSLSLSFPEAFF	TGTGCCAGCAGTTTATCGCTGAGTTTCCCTGAAGCTTTCTTT
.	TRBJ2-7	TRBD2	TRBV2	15	CASSDFLAALDEQYF	TGTGCCAGCAGTGATTTCCTAGCGGCCCTCGACGAGCAGTACTTC
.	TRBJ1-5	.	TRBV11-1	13	CASSLGSQGTQHF	TGTGCCAGCAGCTTAGGTTCTCAGGGTACCCAGCATTTT
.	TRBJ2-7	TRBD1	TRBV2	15	CASTLDRGQVYEQYF	TGTGCCAGCACCCTCGACAGGGGGCAGGTCTACGAGCAGTACTTC
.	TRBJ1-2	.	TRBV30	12	CAWSRTVDFYTF	TGTGCCTGGAGTAGAACAGTAGATTTCTACACCTTC
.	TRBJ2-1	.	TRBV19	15	CASSMFHGSLNEQFF	TGTGCCAGTAGTATGTTTCACGGGAGCCTGAATGAGCAGTTCTTC
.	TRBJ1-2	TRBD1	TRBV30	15	CAWSVVSGGGYGYTF	TGTGCCTGGAGTGTAGTTTCAGGGGGTGGCTATGGCTACACCTTC
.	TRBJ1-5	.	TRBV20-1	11	CSATPGQPQHF	TGCAGTGCTACCCCGGGTCAGCCCCAGCATTTT
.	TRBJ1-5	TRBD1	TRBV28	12	CATQGARQPQHF	TGTGCCACCCAGGGGGCTCGGCAGCCCCAGCATTTT
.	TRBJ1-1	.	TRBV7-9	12	CASSGWSTEAFF	TGTGCCAGCAGCGGGTGGAGCACTGAAGCTTTCTTT